This record looks at one T cell receptor (beta chain) sequence and its context. What it recognizes is unknown. This record comes from a study of T cell responses to AZD1222 COVID-19 vaccine. Broader study findings: Reportedly, close to half of spike-specific TCRs are directed against unmutated variant regions.

Method: immunoSEQ multiplex PCR; TCRdb's copy keeps in-frame clones and lacks some. The sample has 90,000 or so clones; around 89% are singletons. CDR3 length: 15 residues. Per germline, CDR1 SGHRS and CDR2 YFSETQ. The junction had 5 bases not matched to a gene; V was cut back by 7 bases and J by 1 base. This clonotype was obtained from an adult who received the AZD1222 COVID-19 vaccine. The chain links TRBV5-1 to TRBJ1-4, with 9 positions matching TRBD1. The input for sequencing was peripheral blood, taken 28 days after the second AZD1222 dose. CDR3 in DNA: TGCGCCAGCGCGGGACAGGGTGTAACTAATGAAAAACTGTTTTTT. This codes for CASAGQGVTNEKLFF.